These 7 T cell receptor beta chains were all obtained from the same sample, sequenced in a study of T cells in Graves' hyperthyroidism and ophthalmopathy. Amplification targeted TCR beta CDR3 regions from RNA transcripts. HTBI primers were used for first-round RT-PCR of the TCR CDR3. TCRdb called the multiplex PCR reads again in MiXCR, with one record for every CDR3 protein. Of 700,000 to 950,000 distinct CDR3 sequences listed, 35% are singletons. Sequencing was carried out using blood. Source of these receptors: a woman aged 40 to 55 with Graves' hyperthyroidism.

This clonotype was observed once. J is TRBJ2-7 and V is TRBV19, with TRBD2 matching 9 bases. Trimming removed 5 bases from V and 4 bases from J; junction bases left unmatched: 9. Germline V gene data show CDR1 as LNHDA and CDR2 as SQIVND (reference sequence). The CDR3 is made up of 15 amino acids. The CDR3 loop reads CASSFGRREGYEQYF. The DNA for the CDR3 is TGTGCCAGTAGTTTCGGAAGGCGGGAGGGGTACGAGCAGTACTTC.

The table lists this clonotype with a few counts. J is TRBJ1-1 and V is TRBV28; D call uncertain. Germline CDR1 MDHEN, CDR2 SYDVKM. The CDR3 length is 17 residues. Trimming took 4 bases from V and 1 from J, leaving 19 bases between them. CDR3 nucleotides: TGTGCCAGCAGTTACACACACACAGAGGGCAAGAACACTGAAGCTTTCTTT. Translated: CASSYTHTEGKNTEAFF.

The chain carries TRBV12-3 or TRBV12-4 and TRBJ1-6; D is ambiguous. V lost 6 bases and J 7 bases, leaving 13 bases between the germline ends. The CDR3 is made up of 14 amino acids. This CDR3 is CASRPSSPNSPLHF. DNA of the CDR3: TGTGCCAGCAGGCCATCATCCCCAAATTCACCCCTCCACTTT.

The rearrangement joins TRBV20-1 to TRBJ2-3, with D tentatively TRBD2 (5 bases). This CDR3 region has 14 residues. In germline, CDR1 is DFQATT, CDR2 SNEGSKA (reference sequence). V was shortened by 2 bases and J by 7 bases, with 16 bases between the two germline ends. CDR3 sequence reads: CSARQQWELHTQYF. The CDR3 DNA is TGCAGTGCTAGACAGCAGTGGGAGCTTCATACGCAGTATTTT.

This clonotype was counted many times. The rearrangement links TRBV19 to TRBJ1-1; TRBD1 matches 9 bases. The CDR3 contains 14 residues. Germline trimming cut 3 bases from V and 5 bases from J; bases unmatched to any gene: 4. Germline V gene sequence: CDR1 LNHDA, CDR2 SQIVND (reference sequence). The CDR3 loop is CASSMDRGRTEAFF. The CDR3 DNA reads TGTGCCAGTAGTATGGACAGGGGAAGGACTGAAGCTTTCTTT.

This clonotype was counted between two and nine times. The CDR3 DNA follows: TGTGCCAGCAGACCCCTCAGGGGGCCCCAAGAGACCCAGTACTTC. As protein: CASRPLRGPQETQYF. The rearrangement joins TRBV12-3 or TRBV12-4 to TRBJ2-5, with 8 bases identical to TRBD1. J gave up 1 base and V 6 bases, and 7 bases lay outside the gene matches. CDR3 length equals 15 residues.

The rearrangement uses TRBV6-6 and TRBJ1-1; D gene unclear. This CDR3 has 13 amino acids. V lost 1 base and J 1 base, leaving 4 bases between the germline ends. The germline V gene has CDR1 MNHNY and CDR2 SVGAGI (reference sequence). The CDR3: CASSYFENTEAFF. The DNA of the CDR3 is TGTGCCAGCAGTTACTTCGAGAACACTGAAGCTTTCTTT.